Below, 13 T cell receptor beta chains from the same sample are listed, as sequenced in a study of blood T cell repertoires in COVID-19. Repertoires were generated with immunoSEQ multiplex PCR, while TCRdb's copy carries only in-frame clones and drops some. The table records a few hundred thousand clones, roughly 90% of them present only once. Material for sequencing was peripheral blood. Every receptor here comes from a man between 18 and 29 years old who had recovered from COVID-19.

The rearrangement joins TRBV5-5 to TRBJ2-7; perhaps TRBD2 as D (6 bases). Germline values: CDR1 SGHKS, CDR2 YYEKEE (reference sequence). The CDR3 runs to 14 residues. V shed 2 bases and J shed 1 base, with 10 bases lying between them. The CDR3 sequence: CASSLPSASYEQYF. The CDR3 DNA reads as TGTGCCAGCAGCTTACCTAGCGCATCCTACGAGCAGTACTTC.

This chain connects TRBV3-1 (or the pseudogene TRBV3-2) to TRBJ2-7; a possible D gene is TRBD1 (6 bases). Germline CDR1 and CDR2: LGHDT and YNNKEL (reference sequence). Trimming left V 1 base short and J 9 bases short, with 10 bases between. The CDR3 is 12 residues long. CDR3: CASSQGQVGQYF. The CDR3 DNA follows: TGTGCCAGCAGCCAAGGACAGGTCGGGCAGTACTTC.

With regard to this clone: Distinct nucleotide sequences in the sample also encode this CDR3. The chain links TRBV5-1 to TRBJ2-7; 11 bases are shared with TRBD1. V lost 5 bases, J lost 6 bases, and 7 bases stayed unmatched. The CDR3 is 14 amino acids. The germline V gene encodes CDR1 SGHRS and CDR2 YFSETQ. The CDR3 nucleotides read TGCGCCAGCAGTCCCGGACAGGGGGCGGGCGAGCAGTACTTC. Protein sequence: CASSPGQGAGEQYF.

This clone was seen once. The chain is built from TRBV6-6 and TRBJ1-1, with D unresolved. Between the trimmed V and J ends, which lost 10 bases and 0 bases, there was a span of 12 bases. CDR1 and CDR2 (germline): MNHNY, SVGAGI (reference sequence). This CDR3 contains 13 residues. In nucleotides, the CDR3 is TGTGCCATCTATTCCATTCTGAACACTGAAGCTTTCTTT. Amino acids: CAIYSILNTEAFF.

With regard to this clone: The junction and the germline gene differ at one end; a read error may be behind it. This chain uses TRBV5-4 with TRBJ2-7; 8 nucleotides match TRBD1. The germline V gene has CDR1 SGHNT and CDR2 YYREEE (reference sequence). The CDR3 consists of 14 residues. DNA for the CDR3: TGTGCCAGCACCCAACGGACAGGGTCCTCCGAGCAGTACTTC. Translated: CASTQRTGSSEQYF.

This clone has only a few counts. V and J are TRBV5-6 and TRBJ2-7, with a possible D match to TRBD1 (6 bases). The germline V gene encodes CDR1 SGHDT and CDR2 YYEEEE. V was shortened by 0 bases and J by 7 bases, with 8 bases between the two germline ends. There are 12 residues in the CDR3. This CDR3 reads CASSLGRGEQYF. The CDR3 coding sequence is TGTGCCAGCAGCTTGGGAAGGGGGGAGCAGTACTTC.

In its sample, this clone was seen once. V gene TRBV24-1 combines with J gene TRBJ1-1; no definite D call. Trimming stripped 2 bases from V and 11 bases from J, with 14 bases between. The CDR3 is 13 amino acids. The V gene's germline CDR1 is KGHDR and CDR2 SFDVKD. The DNA of the CDR3 is TGTGCCACCAGTGATTCATGGCAGTCGCCCGCTTTCTTT. This translates into CATSDSWQSPAFF.

The J gene is TRBJ1-4, the V gene TRBV6-1; D not resolved. V was trimmed by 2 bases and J by 0 bases, leaving 10 bases between them. Germline lookup yields CDR1 MNHNS and CDR2 SASEGT. CDR3 length: 16 amino acids. The CDR3 loop is CASSESKYATNEKLFF. The CDR3 DNA sequence: TGTGCCAGCAGTGAATCTAAATATGCAACTAATGAAAAACTGTTTTTT.

This chain connects TRBV27 to TRBJ1-4, with D perhaps matching TRBD1 (6 bases). Trimming removed 2 bases at V and 5 bases at J, with 12 bases between. Germline-derived CDR1 and CDR2 are MNHEY and SMNVEV (reference sequence). The CDR3 has 15 amino acids. For the CDR3, the DNA is TGTGCCAGCAGTTTAATGGGGGCCCAGAATGAAAAACTGTTTTTT. Its protein product is CASSLMGAQNEKLFF.

The chain links TRBV5-1 to TRBJ2-1, with TRBD2 identical over 13 bases. The germline V gene has CDR1 SGHRS and CDR2 YFSETQ. V dropped 5 bases and J dropped 8; count of bases not matched to a gene: 10. The CDR3 contains 16 residues. The CDR3 loop reads CASRDGGTSGVDEQFF. In DNA form, the CDR3 reads TGCGCCAGCAGGGACGGCGGGACTAGCGGGGTAGATGAGCAGTTCTTC. The full variable domain, completed using reference TRBV5-1 and TRBJ2-1, is KAGVTQTPRYLIKTRGQQVTLSCSPISGHRSVSWYQQTPGQGLQFLFEYFSETQRNKGNFPGRFSGRQFSNSRSEMNVSTLELGDSALYLCASRDGGTSGVDEQFFGPGTRLTVL.

The count of this clone is one. The chain uses TRBV6-2 or TRBV6-3 and TRBJ2-1, with D possibly being TRBD1 (5 bases). The CDR3 length is 13 residues. V was trimmed by 3 bases and J by 9 bases, leaving 12 bases between them. The germline V gene encodes CDR1 MNHEY and CDR2 SVGEGT. Here the CDR3 reads CASSYQPQGEQFF. The CDR3 DNA sequence: TGTGCCAGCAGTTATCAGCCCCAGGGTGAGCAGTTCTTC.

The CDR3 DNA sequence: TGTGCCAGCAGCTCAAGCGGAGGAAACAGTTACGAGCAGTACTTC. It specifies CASSSSGGNSYEQYF. V is TRBV7-8 and J is TRBJ2-7; D is possibly TRBD2 (5 bases). The CDR3 sequence is 15 residues long. Germline V gives CDR1 SGHVS, CDR2 FQNEAQ. Trimming took off 4 bases at V and 4 bases at J, with 17 bases between the two ends.

The J gene is TRBJ1-1, the V gene TRBV2, with 10 bases aligning to TRBD1. The CDR3 runs to 16 residues. The trim removed 4 bases at V and 5 bases at J, leaving 10 bases unmatched. CDR1 SNHLY and CDR2 FYNNEI come from the germline V gene. The CDR3 nucleotides read TGTGCCAGCAGTGCGTGGGGACAGGGGATCGGGACTGAAGCTTTCTTT. The encoded protein is CASSAWGQGIGTEAFF. The full variable domain, with the rest looked up from reference TRBV2 and TRBJ1-1, is EPEVTQTPSHQVTQMGQEVILRCVPISNHLYFYWYRQILGQKVEFLVSFYNNEISEKSEIFDDQFSVERPDGSNFTLKIRSTKLEDSAMYFCASSAWGQGIGTEAFFGQGTRLTVV.